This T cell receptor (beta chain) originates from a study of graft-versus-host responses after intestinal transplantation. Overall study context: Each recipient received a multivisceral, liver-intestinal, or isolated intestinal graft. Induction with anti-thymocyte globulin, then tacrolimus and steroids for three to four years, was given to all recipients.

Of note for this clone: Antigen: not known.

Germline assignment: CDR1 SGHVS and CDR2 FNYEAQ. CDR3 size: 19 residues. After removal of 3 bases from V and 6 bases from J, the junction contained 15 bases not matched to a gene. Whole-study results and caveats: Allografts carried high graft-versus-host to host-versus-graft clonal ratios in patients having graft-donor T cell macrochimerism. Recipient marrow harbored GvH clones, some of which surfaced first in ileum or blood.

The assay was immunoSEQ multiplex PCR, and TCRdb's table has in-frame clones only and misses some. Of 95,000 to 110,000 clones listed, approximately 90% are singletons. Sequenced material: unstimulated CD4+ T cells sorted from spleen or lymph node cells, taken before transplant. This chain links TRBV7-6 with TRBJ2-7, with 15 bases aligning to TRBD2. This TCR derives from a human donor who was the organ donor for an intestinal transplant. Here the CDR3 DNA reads TGTGCCAGCAGCTTGGGGTCCGGACTAGCGGGGGGGCCTATATCCGAGCAGTACTTC. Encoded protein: CASSLGSGLAGGPISEQYF.